The 19 T cell receptor beta chains below were found in one sample sequenced in a study of cytomegalovirus exposure and HLA in healthy donors. It was with 60 Vbeta and 13 Jbeta primers that the PCR ran. Here immunoSEQ multiplex PCR was the method, and the copy in TCRdb shows in-frame clones only, minus some. The table records tens of thousands of clones, approximately 80% of them present only once. Sequenced sample: PBMCs. The receptors originated from a woman in her thirties or forties in good health and CMV-seronegative.

The V gene is TRBV7-9, the J gene TRBJ1-5, with no clear D. V gave up 1 base and J gave up 4 bases, with 11 bases separating them. Germline CDR1 SEHNR, CDR2 FQNEAQ (reference sequence). The CDR3 consists of 15 residues. Here the CDR3 DNA reads TGTGCCAGCAGCTTAGGCGGGCCCTTTAATCAGCCCCAGCATTTT. This codes for CASSLGGPFNQPQHF.

V is TRBV19 and J is TRBJ1-2; D might be TRBD1 (5 bases). CDR1 is LNHDA, CDR2 SQIVND, per germline (reference sequence). The CDR3 extends over 14 amino acids. Between the trimmed V and J ends, which lost 7 bases and 4 bases, there was a span of 16 bases. The CDR3 region has the DNA TGTGCCAGTATCAGGAGAGGGGAGGGCTATGGCTACACCTTC. It is translated as CASIRRGEGYGYTF.

The rearrangement uses TRBV30 and TRBJ2-7, with 8 bases aligning to TRBD1. This CDR3 has 12 amino acids. Germline lookup yields CDR1 GTSNPN and CDR2 SVGIG (reference sequence). The junction had 6 bases not matched to a gene; V was cut back by 7 bases and J by 4 bases. The DNA for the CDR3 is TGTGCCTACTCTACAGGGGGGTACGAGCAGTACTTC. This gives the protein CAYSTGGYEQYF.

The J gene is TRBJ2-5, the V gene TRBV2, with 10 bases lining up with TRBD1. V lost 8 bases, J lost 4 bases, and 7 bases stayed unmatched. Looked up from germline, CDR1 is SNHLY and CDR2 is FYNNEI. The CDR3 extends over 14 amino acids. The CDR3 nucleotides are TGTGCCAGCTTGACAGGGGGCCGAGGAGAGACCCAGTACTTC. Amino acids: CASLTGGRGETQYF.

This clone was seen once. The rearrangement links TRBV30 to TRBJ2-2; D is possibly TRBD2 (6 bases). The germline V gene encodes CDR1 GTSNPN and CDR2 SVGIG (reference sequence). The V end lost 2 bases, the J end lost 7 bases, and 20 bases lay between the germline ends. CDR3 length equals 16 residues. DNA for the CDR3: TGTGCCTGGAGTCTACCGCTAGGGAGGTCAAGCGGGGAGCTGTTTTTT. Its translation is CAWSLPLGRSSGELFF. Drawing the rest from reference TRBV30 and TRBJ2-2, the complete variable domain is SQTIHQWPATLVQPVGSPLSLECTVEGTSNPNLYWYRQAAGRGLQLLFYSVGIGQISSEVPQNLSASRPQDRQFILSSKKLLLSDSGFYLCAWSLPLGRSSGELFFGEGSRLTVL.

About this clone: Other DNA sequences within the sample encode an identical CDR3. The rearrangement joins TRBV6-5 to TRBJ1-2, with D tentatively TRBD1 (6 bases). This CDR3 comprises 14 residues. The ends were cut back, 4 bases at V and 3 bases at J, with 12 bases in the middle. Germline V lookup: CDR1 MNHEY, CDR2 SVGAGI. Here the CDR3 DNA reads TGTGCCAGCAGTTCAGGACAGTCTTACTATGGCTACACCTTC. This gives the protein CASSSGQSYYGYTF.

The V call is TRBV4-1, the J call TRBJ1-4; the D gene is possibly TRBD1 (5 bases). Trimming stripped 0 bases from V and 5 bases from J, with 16 bases between. From germline, CDR1 is MGHRA and CDR2 YSYEKL. CDR3 length: 17 residues. CDR3 residues: CASSQDLRGERNEKLFF. In DNA, the CDR3 is TGCGCCAGCAGCCAAGATCTCCGGGGGGAGAGAAATGAAAAACTGTTTTTT.

The genes are TRBV9 and TRBJ2-5; a possible D gene is TRBD1 (6 bases). The J call may be in error: the DNA end matches TRBJ2-7 better. Germline V gives CDR1 SGDLS, CDR2 YYNGEE. The CDR3 spans 15 residues. Here the CDR3 DNA reads TGTGCCAGCAGCGCCAGTACGACAGGTCGGGACGAGCAGTACTTC. Protein product: CASSASTTGRDEQYF.

The V call is TRBV28, the J call TRBJ2-7; 7 nucleotides match TRBD2. J was trimmed by 4 bases and V by 11 bases; bases with no gene match: 14. There are 14 residues in the CDR3. CDR1 MDHEN and CDR2 SYDVKM come from the germline V gene. Written as DNA, the CDR3 is TGTGCCGTCCAGGCGGGAGTAAGCCCTTACGAGCAGTACTTC. Amino acids: CAVQAGVSPYEQYF.

This clone was seen only a few times. V and J are TRBV7-2 and TRBJ1-2; maybe TRBD1 (6 bases). This CDR3 contains 17 residues. CDR1 is SGHTA and CDR2 is FQGNSA in the germline V gene. V lost 1 base and J 6 bases, leaving 21 bases between the germline ends. The CDR3 nucleotides are TGTGCCAGCAGCTTAGATCGGGGGGCACTTAAACAAGATGGCTACACCTTC. Amino acid sequence: CASSLDRGALKQDGYTF.

This sequence joins TRBV10-2 and TRBJ2-3; D is uncertain. The CDR3 has 12 amino acids. Trimming left V 4 bases short and J 3 bases short, with 5 bases between. The germline V gene has CDR1 WSHSY and CDR2 SAAADI. DNA of the CDR3: TGCGCCAGCAGTGCGGGTACAGATACGCAGTATTTT. Translation gives CASSAGTDTQYF.

V usage is TRBV19 and J usage is TRBJ1-1, with 7 positions matching TRBD1. The CDR3 length is 15 residues. With V trimmed by 0 bases and J by 4 bases, 5 bases remained unmatched. CDR1 and CDR2 from the germline V gene are LNHDA and SQIVND (reference sequence). This CDR3 reads CASSIDLAGGTEAFF. The DNA for the CDR3 is TGTGCCAGTAGTATAGATCTAGCAGGGGGCACTGAAGCTTTCTTT.

The V and J genes are TRBV6-6 and TRBJ1-2; weak D call: TRBD1 (5 bases). CDR3 length: 13 amino acids. CDR1 and CDR2 from the germline V gene are MNHNY and SVGAGI (reference sequence). Trimming shortened V by 4 bases and J by 8 bases, and 14 bases separated the two germline ends. The CDR3 DNA is TGTGCCAGCAGTTTCGGGCAGGGTCAAGGCTACACCTTC. This encodes CASSFGQGQGYTF.

J is TRBJ2-7 and V is TRBV7-2, with a possible D match to TRBD1 (5 bases). The length of the CDR3 is 12 residues. V was clipped by 1 base and J by 7 bases, with 8 bases between them. Per germline, CDR1 SGHTA and CDR2 FQGNSA. This chain's CDR3 is CASSLVRGEQYF. CDR3 nucleotide sequence: TGTGCCAGCAGCTTAGTTAGGGGAGAGCAGTACTTC. Filled out from reference TRBV7-2 and TRBJ2-7, the complete variable domain reads GAGVSQSPSNKVTEKGKDVELRCDPISGHTALYWYRQSLGQGLEFLIYFQGNSAPDKSGLPSDRFSAERTGGSVSTLTIQRTQQEDSAVYLCASSLVRGEQYFGPGTRLTVT.

This chain connects TRBV18 to TRBJ2-7; D is perhaps TRBD2 (6 bases). CDR1 and CDR2 (germline): KGHSH, LQKENI. Trimming cost V 3 bases and J 1 base, with 13 bases left between them. The CDR3 length is 15 residues. The CDR3 spells CASSPRGGISYEQYF. The CDR3 DNA reads TGTGCCAGCTCACCCCGTGGGGGGATTTCCTACGAGCAGTACTTC.

V usage is TRBV6-6 and J usage is TRBJ2-7; D might be TRBD2 (5 bases). Between the trimmed V and J ends, which lost 2 bases and 12 bases, there was a span of 11 bases. This CDR3 is 11 amino acids long. From germline, CDR1 is MNHNY and CDR2 SVGAGI (reference sequence). Written as DNA, the CDR3 is TGTGCCAGCAGTTACCAGACGGGATGGTACTTC. Translating it yields CASSYQTGWYF.

The J gene is TRBJ2-2, the V gene TRBV18; D call uncertain. The CDR3 contains 13 residues. V was clipped by 5 bases and J by 5 bases, with 9 bases between them. The V gene's germline CDR1 is KGHSH and CDR2 LQKENI. CDR3 sequence: CASSRSRTGELFF. The CDR3 nucleotides read TGTGCCAGCTCAAGGAGTCGGACCGGGGAGCTGTTTTTT.

The genes are TRBV9 and TRBJ2-1; D is perhaps TRBD2 (5 bases). Germline V CDR1 and CDR2: SGDLS, YYNGEE. The CDR3 loop spans 16 amino acids. V was shortened by 3 bases and J by 5 bases, with 18 bases between the two germline ends. CDR3 protein: CASSGISAPINNEQFF. CDR3 bases: TGTGCCAGCAGCGGGATTAGCGCCCCGATAAACAATGAGCAGTTCTTC.

The chain recombines TRBV29-1 with TRBJ1-1; perhaps TRBD1 as D (5 bases). The CDR3 sequence is 11 residues long. With 7 bases removed from V and 1 base from J, the gap between germline ends came to 7 bases. Per germline, CDR1 SQVTM and CDR2 ANQGSEA. CDR3 DNA sequence: TGCAGCGCAGGACAGAACACTGAAGCTTTCTTT. Amino acid sequence: CSAGQNTEAFF.